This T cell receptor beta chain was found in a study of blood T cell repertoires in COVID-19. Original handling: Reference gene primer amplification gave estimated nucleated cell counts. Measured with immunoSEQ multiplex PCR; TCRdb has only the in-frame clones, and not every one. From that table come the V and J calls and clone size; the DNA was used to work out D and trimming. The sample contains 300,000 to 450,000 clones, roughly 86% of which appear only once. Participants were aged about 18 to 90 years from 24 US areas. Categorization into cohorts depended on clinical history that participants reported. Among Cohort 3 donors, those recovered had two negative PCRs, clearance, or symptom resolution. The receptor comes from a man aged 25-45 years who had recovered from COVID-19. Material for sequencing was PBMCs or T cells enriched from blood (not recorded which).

In nucleotides, the CDR3 is TGTGCCAGCAGCTTAATCCGGGTTTCTGGAAACACCATATATTTT. Encoded protein: CASSLIRVSGNTIYF. This chain connects TRBV7-2 to TRBJ1-3; D is undetermined. The CDR3 runs to 15 residues. V was shortened by 2 bases and J by 1 base, with 9 bases between the two germline ends. Germline V lookup: CDR1 SGHTA, CDR2 FQGNSA.